This T cell receptor (beta chain) was captured in a study of shared clonotypes between healthy human individuals. About the research overall: Donors had three CD4 naive, three CD4 memory, two CD8 naive and one CD8 memory plate apiece.

In germline, CDR1 is KGHSH, CDR2 LQKENI. The CDR3 contains 13 residues. V was pared by 5 bases and J by 5 bases, with 4 bases of the junction left unmatched. Study results and limitations: Larger estimated richness was generally recorded for naive subsets relative to memory subsets.

Donors, healthy HIV-negative adults, lacked recent acute infections or vaccinations. It was across several immunoSEQ plates that each subset's genomic DNA was evenly split. Produced via immunoSEQ multiplex PCR; TCRdb's table is partial and in-frame only. The sample holds about 1 million clones, about 77% seen once. Note on this clone: Its antigen is still unknown.

V gene TRBV18 combines with J gene TRBJ1-2; 8 bases map to TRBD1. The receptor was derived from a man between 18 and 29 years old in good health. The sample taken for sequencing was memory CD4+ T cells sorted from blood. The subset is: CD45RA-negative fraction. Here the CDR3 DNA reads TGTGCCAGCTCAACCGGGACAGGATATGGCTACACCTTC. This encodes CASSTGTGYGYTF.